This TCR beta chain was observed in a study of tumor and adjacent non-tumor tissue in lung cancer (dated by TCRdb to 2016 to 2018). Background for the entire study: Of the cohort, 12 patients had adenocarcinoma, 2 had squamous cell carcinoma and 1 had small cell lung cancer. Among the roughly 15 patients, ages ranged from roughly 31 to 76 years, some ten were men and 5 were women, and disease was TNM stage I to III. Around 30 paired specimens, one tumor and one normal lung sample per patient, were profiled by TCRbeta CDR3 sequencing. In total, sequencing yielded approximately 130,000,000 productive TCRbeta reads, which works out to an average of approximately 4.1 million reads per sample. Using bulk TCRbeta repertoires from under 18 lung cancer patients, the study set lung tumor tissue side by side with matched distant non-tumor lung tissue.

This clonotype came up a few times. Its target antigen remains unknown. No base quality information exists; no much larger clone differs at one position. General findings and caveats noted by the study authors: In normal lung, the top 100 clones accounted for a significantly larger cumulative share of the repertoire than in tumor tissue. The cohort had only about 14 patients, and the authors noted that larger samples and more detailed clinical data are needed. TCR diversity was significantly higher in younger patients, and higher tumor TCR diversity was associated with shorter overall and disease-free survival. Tumor tissue showed significantly higher TCR diversity (inverse Simpson) than normal lung tissue, at roughly 390 vs 170 (P = 0.0075, Mann-Whitney U test). The sequencing platform is not named in the methods, and unique molecular identifiers are not mentioned. Because peripheral blood was not sequenced, blood TCRbeta repertoires in the lung cancer patients of the study were not examined.

RNA was extracted from bulk unsorted tissue and checked for quality with a NanoDrop ND-1000 and an Agilent 2100. Normal lung samples were distant non-tumor tissue taken more than 3 cm from the tumor edge. The donors were newly diagnosed lung cancer patients admitted for thoracic surgery in China from August to November 2014 who had not received prior chemotherapy. Anyone who had undergone radiotherapy or chemotherapy before, or who had another cancer at the same time, was left out of the study. Surgical tissue pieces of about 1-2.3 cm3 were preserved in RNAlater solution and were kept at -80 degrees C until use. The library was produced with multiplex PCR. The sequencing machine was an Illumina HiSeq 2500. TCRbeta libraries were built by three rounds of nested PCR using primers (Table S4), following protocols modified from ARM-PCR. PCR products of 200-500 bp were gel-excised and purified with the QIAquick gel extraction kit before sequencing. Per the authors' processing: Trimmomatic was used to clean the reads, FLASH merged the cleaned reads into complete CDR3 sequences, and MiTCR assigned the sequences to V(D)J germline segments. Clonal diversity was computed as the inverse Simpson's index with VDJtools. In-frame sequences lacking a premature stop codon were counted as productive reads. The raw public reads went through TCRdb reprocessing: fastp at Q25, MiXCR clone calling, in-frame beta chains kept. Here each entry gathers all rows of one CDR3 protein and keeps the most common genes and DNA. The V and J calls follow TCRdb's processing rather than the paper's. This sample holds over 80,000 distinct CDR3 sequences; about 77% were observed only once. About a fifth of the sample is taken by the ten largest.

V lost 5 bases and J lost 0 bases; the stretch between them is 11 bases long. CDR1 and CDR2 were assigned from the germline V gene (reference sequence) as SGHNT and YYREEE. Its CDR3 holds 14 amino acids, cysteine through phenylalanine. Only the CDR3 DNA stays, 42 bases, in frame from base 1. This receptor was taken from a woman aged 45-60 years with non-small cell lung cancer. Sample: distant non-tumor lung tissue. The sequence is built from TRBV5-4 and TRBJ1-2, with the D gene not clear enough to name. In nucleotides, the sequence is TGTGCCAGCAGGCACGACCGGTCTAACTATGGCTACACCTTC. It codes for CASRHDRSNYGYTF. When the CDR3 is completed using the reference TRBV5-4 and TRBJ1-2 genes on either side, the full variable domain is ETGVTQSPTHLIKTRGQQVTLRCSSQSGHNTVSWYQQALGQGPQFIFQYYREEENGRGNFPPRFSGLQFPNYSSELNVNALELDDSALYLCASRHDRSNYGYTFGSGTRLTVV.